The clone carrying this TCR beta chain was recorded many times. Its antigen remains unidentified. The sample originates from a study of post-analysis software for immune sequencing data. Study results and limitations: Controls' normalized Chao1 diversity significantly exceeded that of multiple sclerosis patients. F measure clustering grouped samples strongly by preparation batch.

TCR beta cDNA libraries included unique molecular identifiers. Using its own MiXCR run on the PCR reads, TCRdb lists one record per CDR3 protein. Altogether 700,000 to 800,000 distinct CDR3 sequences are present, roughly 30% being singletons, with the ten largest covering 0.55% to 0.65%. This clonotype was obtained from a girl under 18 with multiple sclerosis. The sequenced material came from blood.

The CDR3 protein is CSARPNSGRGETQYF. CDR3 DNA sequence: TGCAGTGCTAGGCCGAACAGCGGGAGAGGAGAGACCCAGTACTTC. This rearrangement joins TRBV20-1 to TRBJ2-5; 8 nucleotides match TRBD2. The CDR3 loop spans 15 amino acids. CDR1 is DFQATT and CDR2 is SNEGSKA in the germline V gene (reference sequence). The junction had 10 bases not matched to a gene; V was cut back by 3 bases and J by 4 bases.